Shown below are 10 T cell receptor beta chains from a single sample sequenced in a study of cytomegalovirus exposure and HLA in healthy donors. PCR used 60 Vbeta primers and 13 Jbeta primers. Sequencing was performed with immunoSEQ multiplex PCR; in TCRdb, only in-frame clones are kept and a portion is missing. The table lists 130,000 or so clones, approximately 87% of them singletons. The sample was PBMCs. The receptors stem from a woman in her 30s in good health and CMV-seronegative.

The CDR3 DNA is TGCGCCAGCAGCTGGGGACTAGCGCTCGGGGAGCTGTTTTTT. It codes for CASSWGLALGELFF. The gene calls are TRBV5-1 and TRBJ2-2; 10 bases agree with TRBD2. CDR3 length: 14 residues. Per the germline V gene, CDR1 is SGHRS and CDR2 is YFSETQ. Trimming cost V 3 bases and J 7 bases; bases outside gene matches: 3. The variable domain in full, completed from reference TRBV5-1 and TRBJ2-2, reads KAGVTQTPRYLIKTRGQQVTLSCSPISGHRSVSWYQQTPGQGLQFLFEYFSETQRNKGNFPGRFSGRQFSNSRSEMNVSTLELGDSALYLCASSWGLALGELFFGEGSRLTVL.

V usage is TRBV6-5 and J usage is TRBJ1-4; D ambiguous. The CDR3 runs 14 residues. Trimming removed 5 bases at V and 4 bases at J, with 11 bases between. CDR1 is MNHEY, CDR2 SVGAGI, per germline. CDR3 in amino acids: CASSERGRNEKLFF. The CDR3, as DNA: TGTGCCAGCAGTGAACGGGGTCGTAATGAAAAACTGTTTTTT.

The chain is built from TRBV27 and TRBJ2-7; a possible D gene is TRBD1 (6 bases). CDR1 is MNHEY, CDR2 SMNVEV, per germline (reference sequence). The length of the CDR3 is 12 residues. V lost 6 bases to trimming and J lost 2 bases, with 8 bases between them. The CDR3 nucleotides read TGTGCCAGCAGCGCAGGGGCCTACGAGCAGTACTTC. Its protein product is CASSAGAYEQYF.

The chain combines TRBV7-9 with TRBJ1-2, with 7 bases fitting TRBD1. Germline lookup yields CDR1 SEHNR and CDR2 FQNEAQ (reference sequence). The J segment lost 4 bases and the V segment lost 2 bases, leaving 4 bases of the junction unmatched. This CDR3 has 14 amino acids. CDR3 sequence (DNA): TGTGCCAGCAGCTTAACGACAGGGTCCTATGGCTACACCTTC. As protein: CASSLTTGSYGYTF.

V and J are TRBV4-1 and TRBJ2-3; 11 bases fit TRBD2. Trimming took 2 bases from V and 5 from J; bases not matched to a gene: 6. CDR3 size: 16 residues. CDR1 is MGHRA and CDR2 is YSYEKL in the germline V gene. DNA for the CDR3: TGCGCCAGCAGCCAAAGTAGCGGGGGGGCGGGAGATACGCAGTATTTT. It is translated as CASSQSSGGAGDTQYF.

CDR3 nucleotides: TGTGCCGCGACCGGGGGAGGGGCCGGGGAGCTGTTTTTT. Protein sequence: CAATGGGAGELFF. The rearrangement links TRBV7-9 to TRBJ2-2; TRBD2 matches at 7 bases. From germline, CDR1 is SEHNR and CDR2 FQNEAQ (reference sequence). V shed 11 bases and J 6 bases; nucleotides not matched to a gene: 9. The CDR3 extends over 13 amino acids.

This clone has more than one count but fewer than ten. The genes are TRBV2 and TRBJ1-4; D ambiguous. The CDR3 is 14 amino acids. Trimming removed 8 bases at V and 5 bases at J, with 15 bases between. CDR1 and CDR2 (germline): SNHLY, FYNNEI. CDR3 region: CASRGSRGNEKLFF. The CDR3 nucleotides read TGTGCCAGCCGAGGCAGCCGAGGGAATGAAAAACTGTTTTTT.

The chain couples TRBV6-5 to TRBJ1-1, with TRBD1 identical over 7 bases. The CDR3 sequence is 14 residues long. Trimming cost V 6 bases and J 5 bases; bases outside gene matches: 9. CDR1 and CDR2 from the germline V gene are MNHEY and SVGAGI. The CDR3 coding sequence is TGTGCCAGCAGCCCTATGACAGGGTGGACTGAAGCTTTCTTT. As protein: CASSPMTGWTEAFF.

V usage is TRBV5-5 and J usage is TRBJ2-3, with 12 bases fitting TRBD2. This CDR3 is 17 amino acids long. Per the germline V gene, CDR1 is SGHKS and CDR2 is YYEKEE (reference sequence). V dropped 4 bases and J dropped 8; count of bases not matched to a gene: 14. CDR3 in DNA: TGTGCCAGCAGCCTCCGGACTAGCGGGGCCCCCTTCGGTACGCAGTATTTT. This codes for CASSLRTSGAPFGTQYF.

The CDR3: CASSSRTSGYQETQYF. The CDR3 DNA reads as TGTGCCAGCAGTTCCCGGACTAGCGGGTACCAAGAGACCCAGTACTTC. The rearrangement uses TRBV6-5 and TRBJ2-5; 11 bases fit TRBD2. V shed 4 bases and J 0 bases; nucleotides not matched to a gene: 4. Per germline, CDR1 MNHEY and CDR2 SVGAGI. There are 16 residues in the CDR3.